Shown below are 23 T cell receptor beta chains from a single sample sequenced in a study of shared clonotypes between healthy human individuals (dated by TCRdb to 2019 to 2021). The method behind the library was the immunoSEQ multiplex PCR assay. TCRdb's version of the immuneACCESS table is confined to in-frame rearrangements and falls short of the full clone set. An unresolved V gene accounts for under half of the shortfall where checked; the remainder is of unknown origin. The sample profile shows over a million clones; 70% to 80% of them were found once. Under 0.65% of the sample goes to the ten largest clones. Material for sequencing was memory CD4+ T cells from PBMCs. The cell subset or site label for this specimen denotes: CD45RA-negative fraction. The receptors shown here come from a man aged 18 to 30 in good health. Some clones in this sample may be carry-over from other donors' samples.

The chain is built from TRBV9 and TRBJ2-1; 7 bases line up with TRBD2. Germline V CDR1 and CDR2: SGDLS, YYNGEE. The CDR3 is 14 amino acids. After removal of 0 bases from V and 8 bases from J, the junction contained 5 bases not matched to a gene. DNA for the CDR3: TGTGCCAGCAGCGTAGTTGGGGGAGGGGATGAGCAGTTCTTC. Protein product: CASSVVGGGDEQFF. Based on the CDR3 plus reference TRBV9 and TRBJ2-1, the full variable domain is DSGVTQTPKHLITATGQRVTLRCSPRSGDLSVYWYQQSLDQGLQFLIQYYNGEERAKGNILERFSAQQFPDLHSELNLSSLELGDSALYFCASSVVGGGDEQFFGPGTRLTVL.

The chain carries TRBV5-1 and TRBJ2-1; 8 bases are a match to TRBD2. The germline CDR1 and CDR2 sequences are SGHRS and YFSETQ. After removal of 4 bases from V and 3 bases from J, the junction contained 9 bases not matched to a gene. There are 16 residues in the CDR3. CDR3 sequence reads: CASSRTAGLVYNEQFF. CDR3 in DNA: TGCGCCAGCAGCCGAACTGCGGGACTAGTCTACAATGAGCAGTTCTTC.

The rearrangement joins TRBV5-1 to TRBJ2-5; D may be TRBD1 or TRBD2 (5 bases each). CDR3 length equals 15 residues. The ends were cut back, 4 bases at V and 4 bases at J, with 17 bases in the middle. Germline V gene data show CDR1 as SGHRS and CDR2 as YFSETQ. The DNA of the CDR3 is TGCGCCAGCAGCAACCCCGGGACCACGAGAGAGACCCAGTACTTC. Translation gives CASSNPGTTRETQYF.

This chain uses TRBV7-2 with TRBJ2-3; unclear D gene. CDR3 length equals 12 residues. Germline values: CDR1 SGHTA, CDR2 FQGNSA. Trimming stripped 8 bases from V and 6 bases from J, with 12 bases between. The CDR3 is CASRALRDTQYF. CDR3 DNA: TGTGCCAGCCGGGCCCTTCGGGATACGCAGTATTTT.

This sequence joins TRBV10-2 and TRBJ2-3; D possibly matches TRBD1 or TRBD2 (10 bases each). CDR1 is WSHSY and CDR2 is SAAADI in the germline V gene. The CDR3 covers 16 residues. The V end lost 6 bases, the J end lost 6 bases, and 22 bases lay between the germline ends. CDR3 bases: TGCGCCAGCAGGGGAACTAGCGGGACAGGGGCGGATACGCAGTATTTT. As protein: CASRGTSGTGADTQYF.

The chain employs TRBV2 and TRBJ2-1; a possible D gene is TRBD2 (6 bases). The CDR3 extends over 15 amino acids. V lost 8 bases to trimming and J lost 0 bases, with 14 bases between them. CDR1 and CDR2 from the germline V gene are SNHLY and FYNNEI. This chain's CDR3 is CASAGRGSSYNEQFF. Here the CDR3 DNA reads TGTGCCAGCGCGGGCCGGGGGAGCTCCTACAATGAGCAGTTCTTC.

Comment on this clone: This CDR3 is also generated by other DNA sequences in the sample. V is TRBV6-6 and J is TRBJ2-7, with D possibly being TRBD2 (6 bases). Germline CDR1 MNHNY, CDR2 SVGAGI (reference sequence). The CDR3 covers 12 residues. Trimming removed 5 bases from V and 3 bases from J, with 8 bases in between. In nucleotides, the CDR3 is TGTGCCAGCAGTCCGGGAGACTACGAGCAGTACTTC. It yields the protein CASSPGDYEQYF.

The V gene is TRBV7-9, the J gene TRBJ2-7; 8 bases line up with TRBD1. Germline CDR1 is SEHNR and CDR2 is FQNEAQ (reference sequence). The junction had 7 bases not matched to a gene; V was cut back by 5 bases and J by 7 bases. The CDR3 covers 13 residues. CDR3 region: CASSLDRVGEQYF. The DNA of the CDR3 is TGTGCCAGCAGCCTGGACAGGGTGGGTGAGCAGTACTTC.

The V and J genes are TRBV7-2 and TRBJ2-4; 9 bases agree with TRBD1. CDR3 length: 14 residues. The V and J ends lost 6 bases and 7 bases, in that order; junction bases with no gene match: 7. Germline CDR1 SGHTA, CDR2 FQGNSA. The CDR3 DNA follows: TGTGCCAGCAGTCTCCGGACAGGGGTGAACATTCAGTACTTC. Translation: CASSLRTGVNIQYF.

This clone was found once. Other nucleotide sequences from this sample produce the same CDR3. The CDR3 protein is CASSEGGANYGYTF. Here the CDR3 DNA reads TGTGCCAGCAGTGAAGGAGGTGCTAACTATGGCTACACCTTC. The chain employs TRBV6-1 and TRBJ1-2; D gene uncertain. The CDR3 is made up of 14 amino acids. Germline CDR1 reads MNHNS; CDR2 reads SASEGT. V dropped 1 base and J dropped 0 bases, with 6 bases sitting between them.

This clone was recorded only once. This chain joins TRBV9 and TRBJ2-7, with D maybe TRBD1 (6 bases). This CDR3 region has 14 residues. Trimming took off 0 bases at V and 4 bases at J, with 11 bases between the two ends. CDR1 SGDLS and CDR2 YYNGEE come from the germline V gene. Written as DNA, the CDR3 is TGTGCCAGCAGCGTAGCTACAGGGATGTACGAGCAGTACTTC. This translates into CASSVATGMYEQYF.

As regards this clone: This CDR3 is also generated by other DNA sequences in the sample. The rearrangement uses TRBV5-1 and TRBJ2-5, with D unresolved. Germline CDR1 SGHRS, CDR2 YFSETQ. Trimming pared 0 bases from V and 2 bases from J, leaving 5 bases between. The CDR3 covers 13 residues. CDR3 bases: TGCGCCAGCAGCTTGGCGCCGCAAGAGACCCAGTACTTC. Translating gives CASSLAPQETQYF.

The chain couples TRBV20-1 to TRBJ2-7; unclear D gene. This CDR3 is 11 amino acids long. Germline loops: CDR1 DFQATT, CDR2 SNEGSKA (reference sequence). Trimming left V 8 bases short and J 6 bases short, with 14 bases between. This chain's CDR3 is CSTSTPLEQYF. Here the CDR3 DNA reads TGCAGTACATCAACCCCTCTCGAGCAGTACTTC.

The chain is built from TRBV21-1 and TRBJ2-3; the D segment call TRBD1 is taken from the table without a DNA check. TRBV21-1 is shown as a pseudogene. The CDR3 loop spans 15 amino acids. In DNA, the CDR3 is TGTGCCAGCAGCAACGGGACAGGGGGTACAGATACGCAGTATTTT. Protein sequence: CASSNGTGGTDTQYF.

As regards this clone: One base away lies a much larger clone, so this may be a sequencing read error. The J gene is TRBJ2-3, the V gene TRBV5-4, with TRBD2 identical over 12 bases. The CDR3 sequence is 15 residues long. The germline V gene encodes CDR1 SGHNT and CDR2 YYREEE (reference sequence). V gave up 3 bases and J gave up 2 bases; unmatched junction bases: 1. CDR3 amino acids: CASSSSGRATDTQYF. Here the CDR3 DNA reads TGTGCCAGCAGCTCTAGCGGGAGGGCCACAGATACGCAGTATTTT.

The CDR3 spells CASSRGTNYEQYF. The CDR3 DNA sequence: TGCGCCAGCAGCCGTGGGACTAACTACGAGCAGTACTTC. This sequence joins TRBV4-1 and TRBJ2-7; 7 bases agree with TRBD2. This CDR3 is built from 13 residues. V gave up 4 bases and J gave up 3 bases; unmatched junction bases: 3. Germline V CDR1 and CDR2: MGHRA, YSYEKL.

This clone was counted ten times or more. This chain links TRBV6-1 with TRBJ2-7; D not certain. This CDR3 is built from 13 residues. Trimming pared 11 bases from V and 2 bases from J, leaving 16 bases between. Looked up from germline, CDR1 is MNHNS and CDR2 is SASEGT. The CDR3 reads CALTTENTYEQYF. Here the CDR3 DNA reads TGTGCCTTAACGACGGAGAATACCTACGAGCAGTACTTC.

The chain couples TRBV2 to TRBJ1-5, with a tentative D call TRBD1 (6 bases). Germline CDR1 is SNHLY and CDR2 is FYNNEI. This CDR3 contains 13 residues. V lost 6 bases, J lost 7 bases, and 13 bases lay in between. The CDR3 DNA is TGTGCCAGCAGAGGGGGGTTAAGACAGCCCCAGCATTTT. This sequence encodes CASRGGLRQPQHF.

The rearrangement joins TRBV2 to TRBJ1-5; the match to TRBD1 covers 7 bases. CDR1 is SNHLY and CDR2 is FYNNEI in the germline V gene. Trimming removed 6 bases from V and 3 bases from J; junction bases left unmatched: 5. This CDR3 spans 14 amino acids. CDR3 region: CASRVTGINQPQHF. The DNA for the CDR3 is TGTGCCAGCAGGGTGACAGGGATCAATCAGCCCCAGCATTTT.

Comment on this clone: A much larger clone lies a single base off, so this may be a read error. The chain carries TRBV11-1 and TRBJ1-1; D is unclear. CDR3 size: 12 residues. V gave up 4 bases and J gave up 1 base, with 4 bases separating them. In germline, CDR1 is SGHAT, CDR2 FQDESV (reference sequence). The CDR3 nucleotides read TGTGCCAGCAGCTGGACGAACACTGAAGCTTTCTTT. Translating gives CASSWTNTEAFF.

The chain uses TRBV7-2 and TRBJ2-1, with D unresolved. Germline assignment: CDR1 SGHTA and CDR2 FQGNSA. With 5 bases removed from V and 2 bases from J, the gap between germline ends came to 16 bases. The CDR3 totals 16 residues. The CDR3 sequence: CASSPNGYLTYNEQFF. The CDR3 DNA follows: TGTGCCAGCAGCCCAAACGGCTACCTAACCTACAATGAGCAGTTCTTC.

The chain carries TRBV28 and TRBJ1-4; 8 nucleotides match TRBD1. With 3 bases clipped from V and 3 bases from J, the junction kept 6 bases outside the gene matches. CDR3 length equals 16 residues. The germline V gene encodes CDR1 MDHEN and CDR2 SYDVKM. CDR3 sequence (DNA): TGTGCCAGCAGTTTGGGCAGGGGGCGGTCTAATGAAAAACTGTTTTTT. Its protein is CASSLGRGRSNEKLFF.

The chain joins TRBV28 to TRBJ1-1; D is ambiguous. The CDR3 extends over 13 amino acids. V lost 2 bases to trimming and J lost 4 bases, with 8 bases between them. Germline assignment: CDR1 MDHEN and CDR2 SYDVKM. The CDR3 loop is CASSLRTVTEAFF. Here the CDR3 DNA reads TGTGCCAGCAGTTTACGTACTGTCACTGAAGCTTTCTTT.